This T cell receptor beta chain originates from a study of T cells expressing NK-cell markers. Germline CDR1 is MNHNS and CDR2 is SASEGT. CDR3 length: 15 residues. TCRdb reprocessed the 5' RACE reads, keeping one entry per CDR3 protein, no DNA. The table for this sample gives roughly 430,000 distinct CDR3 sequences. The specimen was blood T cells: a sorted CD56 or NKG2C T cell subset, CD4+ or CD8+ T cells, or bulk PBMC T cells (not recorded which). The sequence derives from a woman aged 18 to 75 in good health. This chain connects TRBV6-1 to TRBJ2-3; TCRdb returns TRBD2, unconfirmable since there is no DNA. This CDR3 is CASSDGLASTDTQYF.